Each of the 13 T cell receptor beta chains below was sequenced from the same sample in a study of cytomegalovirus exposure and HLA in healthy donors. Assay used: immunoSEQ multiplex PCR; TCRdb lists only in-frame clones, some missing. The table lists 85,000 to 95,000 clones, roughly 96% of them singletons, with 0.6% to 0.95% in the top ten. Sample: PBMCs. These receptor sequences come from a young man in good health and CMV-seronegative.

V gene TRBV10-1 combines with J gene TRBJ2-1, with a possible D match to TRBD2 (6 bases). There are 12 residues in the CDR3. Trimming pared 10 bases from V and 2 bases from J, leaving 9 bases between. Germline-derived CDR1 and CDR2 are WNHNN and SYGVQD (reference sequence). The CDR3 reads CATAGPYNEQFF. Written as DNA, the CDR3 is TGCGCCACCGCGGGACCCTACAATGAGCAGTTCTTC.

The chain combines TRBV6-1 with TRBJ2-7, with a tentative D call TRBD1 (6 bases). Germline V gene sequence: CDR1 MNHNS, CDR2 SASEGT. The CDR3 is 11 residues long. With 6 bases removed from V and 12 bases from J, the gap between germline ends came to 15 bases. The chain's CDR3 is CASRAGQSTYV. For the CDR3, the DNA is TGTGCCAGCAGGGCTGGACAGTCTACGTACGTC.

The V gene is TRBV7-9, the J gene TRBJ2-5; 9 bases align to TRBD1. The CDR3 is made up of 14 amino acids. Germline trimming cut 5 bases from V and 3 bases from J; bases unmatched to any gene: 4. Germline lookup yields CDR1 SEHNR and CDR2 FQNEAQ (reference sequence). The CDR3 DNA sequence: TGTGCCAGCAGCGCGGGACAGGGAAAAGAGACCCAGTACTTC. Protein product: CASSAGQGKETQYF.

V is TRBV11-3 and J is TRBJ2-1, with 9 positions matching TRBD2. Germline CDR1 is SGHNT and CDR2 is YENEEA. The CDR3 consists of 17 residues. Losses at the gene ends were 4 bases for V and 8 bases for J; bases not matched to a gene: 15. CDR3 loop: CASSSPEGREGFYEQFF. The CDR3 coding sequence is TGTGCCAGCAGCTCGCCCGAGGGGCGGGAGGGATTTTATGAGCAGTTCTTC.

The V call is TRBV15, the J call TRBJ1-1; TRBD1 might be the D (5 bases). Between the trimmed V and J ends, which lost 9 bases and 3 bases, there was a span of 17 bases. The CDR3 totals 14 residues. From germline, CDR1 is LNHNV and CDR2 YYDKDF (reference sequence). Here the CDR3 reads CATTPRGRDTEAFF. CDR3 nucleotides: TGTGCCACAACCCCGCGGGGGAGGGACACTGAAGCTTTCTTT.

This clone was found once. The chain combines TRBV6-1 with TRBJ1-5, with 8 bases lining up with TRBD1. The V segment lost 1 base and the J segment 2 bases; nucleotides outside the gene matches: 10. In germline, CDR1 is MNHNS, CDR2 SASEGT. The CDR3 consists of 18 residues. CDR3 sequence: CASSEGRGPTKRNQPQHF. Written as DNA, the CDR3 is TGTGCCAGCAGTGAAGGCAGGGGGCCGACTAAGCGCAATCAGCCCCAGCATTTT.

This clone was observed once. This chain uses TRBV7-9 with TRBJ2-3; 7 nucleotides align to TRBD2. V trimming: 6 bases; J trimming: 4 bases; junction bases outside the gene matches: 4. Germline V gene data show CDR1 as SEHNR and CDR2 as FQNEAQ (reference sequence). The CDR3 covers 13 residues. As DNA, the CDR3 is TGTGCCAGCAGGTTAAGCGGGGCAGATACGCAGTATTTT. Translating it yields CASRLSGADTQYF.

This chain joins TRBV5-5 and TRBJ2-7, with a possible D match to TRBD1 (5 bases). Trimming removed 0 bases from V and 6 bases from J, with 10 bases in between. Germline V gene lookup returns CDR1 SGHKS and CDR2 YYEKEE (reference sequence). CDR3 length: 13 amino acids. DNA of the CDR3: TGTGCCAGCAGCTTGGATAGGGGATTCGAGCAGTACGTC. Translating gives CASSLDRGFEQYV.

The chain joins TRBV2 to TRBJ2-7, with 9 bases aligning to TRBD1. The length of the CDR3 is 16 residues. J was trimmed by 3 bases and V by 6 bases; bases with no gene match: 12. CDR1 is SNHLY and CDR2 is FYNNEI in the germline V gene. The CDR3 nucleotides read TGTGCCAGCAGACCCAGTCTCGGGGGACAGGGCTACGAGCAGTACTTC. Amino acid sequence: CASRPSLGGQGYEQYF.

The chain links TRBV10-3 to TRBJ2-2, with 11 bases identical to TRBD2. Trimming took 5 bases from V and 4 from J; bases not matched to a gene: 3. The germline CDR1 and CDR2 sequences are ENHRY and SYGVKD. This CDR3 is built from 15 residues. CDR3 loop: CAISRTSGSTGELFF. The CDR3, as DNA: TGTGCCATCAGTCGGACTAGCGGGTCCACCGGGGAGCTGTTTTTT.

The V call is TRBV19, the J call TRBJ2-7; a possible D gene is TRBD2 (6 bases). The length of the CDR3 is 16 residues. From germline, CDR1 is LNHDA and CDR2 SQIVND (reference sequence). Trimming removed 5 bases from V and 7 bases from J, with 24 bases in between. The CDR3 is CASSVQNSGPPEEQYF. As DNA, the CDR3 is TGTGCCAGTAGTGTCCAGAATAGCGGCCCGCCTGAGGAGCAGTACTTC.

The V gene is TRBV30, the J gene TRBJ2-3, with D possibly matching TRBD2 (5 bases). From germline, CDR1 is GTSNPN and CDR2 SVGIG (reference sequence). The CDR3 covers 15 residues. V lost 5 bases and J lost 6, with 21 bases in between. CDR3 sequence reads: CAWFLGGGPHDTQYF. CDR3 bases: TGTGCCTGGTTTTTGGGTGGCGGGCCGCATGATACGCAGTATTTT.

This sequence joins TRBV9 and TRBJ2-1, with 10 nucleotides matching TRBD2. The CDR3 sequence is 15 residues long. CDR1 and CDR2 from the germline V gene are SGDLS and YYNGEE. J lost 6 bases, V lost 0 bases, and 3 bases had no gene match. The CDR3 loop reads CASSVVASGSNEQFF. The CDR3, as DNA: TGTGCCAGCAGCGTAGTGGCTAGCGGGAGCAATGAGCAGTTCTTC.